The entry below describes one TCR beta chain. Other nucleotide sequences in the sample specify the same CDR3. The data stem from a study of shared clonotypes between healthy human individuals. The trim removed 4 bases at V and 2 bases at J, leaving 4 bases unmatched. The CDR3 length is 15 residues. Germline V CDR1 and CDR2: SGHNT, YYREEE (reference sequence). Only in-frame clones appear in the TCRdb table, and some are missing; sequencing was by immunoSEQ multiplex PCR. The table has fewer than 1.8 million clones, less than 99% seen once. The sequenced sample was naive CD4+ T cells sorted from blood. Regarding subset: CD45RA+ positively selected. The chain is built from TRBV5-4 and TRBJ2-5; 11 nucleotides match TRBD2. The receptor's source is a man aged 30 to 45 in good health. The CDR3 nucleotides are TGTGCCAGCAGCCCTGGGACTAGCGGTCAAGAGACCCAGTACTTC. Amino acid sequence: CASSPGTSGQETQYF.